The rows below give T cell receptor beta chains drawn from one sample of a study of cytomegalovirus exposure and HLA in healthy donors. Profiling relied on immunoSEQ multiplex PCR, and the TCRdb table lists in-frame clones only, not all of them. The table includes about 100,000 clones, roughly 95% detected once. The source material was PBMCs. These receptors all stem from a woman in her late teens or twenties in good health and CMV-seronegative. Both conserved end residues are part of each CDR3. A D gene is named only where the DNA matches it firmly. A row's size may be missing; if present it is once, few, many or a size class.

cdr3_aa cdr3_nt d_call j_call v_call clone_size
CASSLVKETQYF TGTGCCAGCAGCTTAGTTAAAGAGACCCAGTACTTC . TRBJ2-5 TRBV11-2 .
CASSFITGGTYEQYF TGTGCCAGCAGCTTTATTACAGGGGGGACCTACGAGCAGTACTTC TRBD1 TRBJ2-7 TRBV13 .
CASMETGEARRGYTF TGTGCCAGTATGGAGACAGGGGAAGCTAGACGTGGCTACACCTTC TRBD1 TRBJ1-2 TRBV19 .
CAWSPGRRETQYF TGTGCCTGGAGCCCCGGGAGGAGGGAGACCCAGTACTTC TRBD2 TRBJ2-5 TRBV30 .
CASSLGAGIGEQYF TGTGCCAGCAGCTTAGGAGCGGGAATCGGGGAGCAGTACTTC TRBD2 TRBJ2-7 TRBV7-9 once
CASSYSGQLLYGYTF TGTGCCAGCAGTTACTCGGGACAGCTACTCTATGGCTACACCTTC TRBD1 TRBJ1-2 TRBV6-5 .
CASSEQGAEGYTF TGTGCCAGCAGCGAACAGGGGGCAGAGGGCTACACCTTC TRBD1 TRBJ1-2 TRBV11-3 .
CASSLKTTTEAFF TGTGCCAGCAGTTTAAAGACAACGACTGAAGCTTTCTTT . TRBJ1-1 TRBV27 once
CAISDINEKLFF TGTGCCATCAGTGATATAAATGAAAAACTGTTTTTT . TRBJ1-4 TRBV10-3 .
CASSPRGPLDTQYF TGTGCCAGCAGTCCGCGGGGGCCCTTGGATACGCAGTATTTT . TRBJ2-3 TRBV27 .
CASSQTRSTEAFF TGCGCCAGCAGCCAGACAAGGTCCACTGAAGCTTTCTTT . TRBJ1-1 TRBV4-3 .
CSVAGQGRAFNEQFF TGCAGCGTCGCAGGACAGGGGAGGGCATTTAATGAGCAGTTCTTC TRBD1 TRBJ2-1 TRBV29-1 .
CASTPRTSGTLSSYEQYF TGTGCCAGCACCCCCCGGACTAGCGGGACCCTGAGCTCCTACGAGCAGTACTTC TRBD2 TRBJ2-7 TRBV7-9 .
CASSLLLAGEEGTQYF TGTGCCAGCAGTTTACTCCTAGCGGGAGAGGAGGGTACGCAGTATTTT TRBD2 TRBJ2-3 TRBV28 .
CATSPRGQSYEQYF TGTGCCACCAGCCCCCGGGGACAGTCCTACGAGCAGTACTTC TRBD1 TRBJ2-7 TRBV15 .
CASSGTRSYEQYF TGTGCCAGTAGCGGGACACGCTCCTACGAGCAGTACTTC . TRBJ2-7 TRBV19 .
CASSQGVGTGAYEQYF TGCGCCAGCAGCCAAGGGGTCGGGACAGGGGCCTACGAGCAGTACTTC TRBD1 TRBJ2-7 TRBV4-1 .
CASSPQGTGELFF TGTGCCAGCAGCCCCCAGGGGACCGGGGAGCTGTTTTTT . TRBJ2-2 TRBV7-9 once
CASSESLAGGPLDEQYF TGTGCCAGCAGTGAATCCCTAGCGGGGGGCCCCCTGGACGAGCAGTACTTC TRBD2 TRBJ2-7 TRBV2 .
CASSPGDEQYF TGTGCCAGCAGTCCAGGGGACGAGCAGTACTTC . TRBJ2-7 TRBV2 once
CASSQGPRTGGTYGYTF TGCGCCAGCAGCCAAGGGCCCCGGACAGGGGGTACCTATGGCTACACCTTC TRBD1 TRBJ1-2 TRBV4-1 .
CASSQSLGQGTDAGETQYF TGTGCCAGCAGCCAGTCACTCGGACAGGGGACCGATGCAGGGGAGACCCAGTACTTC TRBD1 TRBJ2-5 TRBV7-6 .
CASSEQGNLYGYTF TGTGCCAGCAGCGAACAGGGGAATCTCTATGGCTACACCTTC TRBD1 TRBJ1-2 TRBV9 .
CASGGTANEKLFF TGTGCCAGCGGGGGGACAGCTAATGAAAAACTGTTTTTT TRBD1 TRBJ1-4 TRBV6-1 .
CAWGGQGNYGYTF TGTGCCTGGGGGGGACAGGGAAACTATGGCTACACCTTC TRBD1 TRBJ1-2 TRBV30 once
CAISDRTGPNYGYTF TGTGCCATCAGTGACCGGACAGGGCCTAACTATGGCTACACCTTC TRBD1 TRBJ1-2 TRBV10-3 .
CASSITAPSYGYTF TGTGCCAGCAGCATTACCGCCCCCAGCTATGGCTACACCTTC . TRBJ1-2 TRBV7-9 .
CASSPTGNTYEQYF TGTGCCAGCTCACCAACAGGGAATACCTACGAGCAGTACTTC . TRBJ2-7 TRBV18 .
CASSYSPSEAFF TGTGCCAGCAGTTACTCCCCTTCTGAAGCTTTCTTT . TRBJ1-1 TRBV6-6 .
CASSDRIGARVYEQYF TGCGCCAGCAGTGACCGCATTGGGGCAAGGGTCTACGAGCAGTACTTC . TRBJ2-7 TRBV10-1 .
CASSGETGVQETQYF TGCGCCAGCAGCGGGGAAACAGGGGTACAAGAGACCCAGTACTTC TRBD1 TRBJ2-5 TRBV5-1 .
CASSFGSRETQYF TGTGCCAGCAGTTTCGGGAGCAGGGAGACCCAGTACTTC . TRBJ2-5 TRBV27 .
CASSPLPLLSTYEQYF TGTGCCAGTAGTCCTCTCCCACTCCTTTCCACCTACGAGCAGTACTTC . TRBJ2-7 TRBV19 .
CASSTYEGLTSGPRQFF TGTGCCAGCAGCACATACGAGGGGTTGACTAGCGGGCCTCGCCAGTTCTTC TRBD2 TRBJ2-1 TRBV9 .
CATDASPGTGVETQYF TGTGCCACCGACGCCTCCCCCGGGACAGGGGTAGAGACCCAGTACTTC TRBD1 TRBJ2-5 TRBV11-1 .
CASSLRSSGTGDYGYTF TGCGCCAGCAGTCTCCGATCTTCCGGGACAGGGGACTATGGCTACACCTTC TRBD1 TRBJ1-2 TRBV5-1 .
CASSVGGDRGDYEQYF TGTGCCAGCAGCGTGGGTGGGGACAGGGGCGATTACGAGCAGTACTTC TRBD1 TRBJ2-7 TRBV9 .